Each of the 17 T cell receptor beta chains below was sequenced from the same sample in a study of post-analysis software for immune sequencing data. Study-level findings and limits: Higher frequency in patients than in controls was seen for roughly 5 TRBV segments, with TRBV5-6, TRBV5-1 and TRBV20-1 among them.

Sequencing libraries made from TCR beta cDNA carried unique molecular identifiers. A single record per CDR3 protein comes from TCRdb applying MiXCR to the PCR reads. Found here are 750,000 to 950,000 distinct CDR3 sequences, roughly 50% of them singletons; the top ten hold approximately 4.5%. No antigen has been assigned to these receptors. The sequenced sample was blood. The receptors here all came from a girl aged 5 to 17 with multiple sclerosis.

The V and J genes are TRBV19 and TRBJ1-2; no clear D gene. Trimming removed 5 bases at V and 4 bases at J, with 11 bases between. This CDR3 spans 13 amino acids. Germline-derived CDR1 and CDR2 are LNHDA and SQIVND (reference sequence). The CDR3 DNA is TGTGCCAGTAGTCCAACTAATCGCTATGGCTACACCTTC. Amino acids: CASSPTNRYGYTF.

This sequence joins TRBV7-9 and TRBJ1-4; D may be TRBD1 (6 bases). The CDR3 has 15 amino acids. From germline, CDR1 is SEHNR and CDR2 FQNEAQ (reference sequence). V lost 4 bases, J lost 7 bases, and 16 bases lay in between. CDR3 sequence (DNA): TGTGCCAGCAGCTCCAACAGGGAGGGCGGTGAAAAACTGTTTTTT. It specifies CASSSNREGGEKLFF.

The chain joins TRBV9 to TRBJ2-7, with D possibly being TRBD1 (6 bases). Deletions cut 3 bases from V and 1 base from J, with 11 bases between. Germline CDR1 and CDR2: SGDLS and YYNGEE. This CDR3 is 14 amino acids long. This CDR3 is CASSETTGSYEQYF. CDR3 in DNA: TGTGCCAGCAGCGAGACAACAGGGTCCTACGAGCAGTACTTC. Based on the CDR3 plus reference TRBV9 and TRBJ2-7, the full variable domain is DSGVTQTPKHLITATGQRVTLRCSPRSGDLSVYWYQQSLDQGLQFLIQYYNGEERAKGNILERFSAQQFPDLHSELNLSSLELGDSALYFCASSETTGSYEQYFGPGTRLTVT.

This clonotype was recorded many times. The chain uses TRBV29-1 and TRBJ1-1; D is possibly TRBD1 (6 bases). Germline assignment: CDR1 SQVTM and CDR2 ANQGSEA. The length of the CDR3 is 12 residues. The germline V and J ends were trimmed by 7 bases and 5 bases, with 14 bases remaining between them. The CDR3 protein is CSAQGGGTEAFF. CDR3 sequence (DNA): TGCAGCGCACAGGGAGGTGGGACTGAAGCTTTCTTT. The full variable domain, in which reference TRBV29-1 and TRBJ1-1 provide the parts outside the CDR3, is SAVISQKPSRDICQRGTSLTIQCQVDSQVTMMFWYRQQPGQSLTLIATANQGSEATYESGFVIDKFPISRPNLTFSTLTVSNMSPEDSSIYLCSAQGGGTEAFFGQGTRLTVV.

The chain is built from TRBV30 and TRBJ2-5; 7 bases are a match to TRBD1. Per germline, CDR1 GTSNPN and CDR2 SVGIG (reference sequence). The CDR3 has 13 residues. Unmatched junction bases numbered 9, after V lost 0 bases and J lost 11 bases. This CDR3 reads CAWSVRGGHEQYF. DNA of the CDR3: TGTGCCTGGAGTGTACGAGGGGGCCATGAGCAGTACTTC.

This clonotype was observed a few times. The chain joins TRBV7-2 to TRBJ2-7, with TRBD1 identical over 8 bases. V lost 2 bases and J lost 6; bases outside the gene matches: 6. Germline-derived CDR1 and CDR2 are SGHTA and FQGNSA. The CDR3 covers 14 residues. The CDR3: CASSLSGGEVEQYF. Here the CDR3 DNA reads TGTGCCAGCAGCTTATCAGGGGGCGAGGTCGAGCAGTACTTC. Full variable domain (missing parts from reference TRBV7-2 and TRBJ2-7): GAGVSQSPSNKVTEKGKDVELRCDPISGHTALYWYRQSLGQGLEFLIYFQGNSAPDKSGLPSDRFSAERTGGSVSTLTIQRTQQEDSAVYLCASSLSGGEVEQYFGPGTRLTVT.

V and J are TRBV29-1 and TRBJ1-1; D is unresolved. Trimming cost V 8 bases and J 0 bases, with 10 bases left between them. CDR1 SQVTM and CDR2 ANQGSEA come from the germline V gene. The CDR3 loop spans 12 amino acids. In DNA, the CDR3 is TGCAGCACGTGGACGGTGAACACTGAAGCTTTCTTT. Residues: CSTWTVNTEAFF.

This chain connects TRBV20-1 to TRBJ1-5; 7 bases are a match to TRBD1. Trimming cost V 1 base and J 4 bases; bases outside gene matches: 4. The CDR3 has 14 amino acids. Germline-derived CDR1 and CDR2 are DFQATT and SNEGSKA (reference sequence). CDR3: CSARGQGENQPQHF. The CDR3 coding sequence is TGCAGTGCTAGAGGTCAGGGGGAAAATCAGCCCCAGCATTTT.

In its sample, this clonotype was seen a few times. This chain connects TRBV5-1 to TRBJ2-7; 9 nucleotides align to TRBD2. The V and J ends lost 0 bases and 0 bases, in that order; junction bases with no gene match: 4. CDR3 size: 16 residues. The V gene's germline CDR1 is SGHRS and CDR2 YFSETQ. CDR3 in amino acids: CASSLAPSGTSYEQYF. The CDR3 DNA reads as TGCGCCAGCAGCTTGGCCCCTAGCGGGACCTCCTACGAGCAGTACTTC.

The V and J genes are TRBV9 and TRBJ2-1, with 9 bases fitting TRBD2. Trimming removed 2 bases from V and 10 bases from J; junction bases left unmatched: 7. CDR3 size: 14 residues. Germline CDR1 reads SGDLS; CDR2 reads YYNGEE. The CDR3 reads CASSVHGTSIEQFF. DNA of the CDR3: TGTGCCAGCAGCGTCCACGGGACTAGCATCGAGCAGTTCTTC. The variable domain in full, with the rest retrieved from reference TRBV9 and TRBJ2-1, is DSGVTQTPKHLITATGQRVTLRCSPRSGDLSVYWYQQSLDQGLQFLIQYYNGEERAKGNILERFSAQQFPDLHSELNLSSLELGDSALYFCASSVHGTSIEQFFGPGTRLTVL.

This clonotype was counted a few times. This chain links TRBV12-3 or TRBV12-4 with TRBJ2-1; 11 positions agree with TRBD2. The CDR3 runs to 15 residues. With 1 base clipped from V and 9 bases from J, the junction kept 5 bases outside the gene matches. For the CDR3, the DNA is TGTGCCAGCAGTTTAGGAACTAGCGGGAGAGGTGAGCAGTTCTTC. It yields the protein CASSLGTSGRGEQFF.

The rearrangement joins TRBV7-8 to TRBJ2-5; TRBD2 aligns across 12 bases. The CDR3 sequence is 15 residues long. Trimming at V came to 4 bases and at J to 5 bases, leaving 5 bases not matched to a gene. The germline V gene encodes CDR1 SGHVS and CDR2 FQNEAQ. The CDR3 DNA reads TGTGCCAGCAGCTCGACTAGCGGGAGCGTCGAGACCCAGTACTTC. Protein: CASSSTSGSVETQYF.

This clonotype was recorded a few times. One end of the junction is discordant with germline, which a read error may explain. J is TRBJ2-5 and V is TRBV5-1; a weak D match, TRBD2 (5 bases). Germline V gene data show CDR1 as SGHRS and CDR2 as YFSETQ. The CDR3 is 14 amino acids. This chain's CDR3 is CASSSEEVQATQYF. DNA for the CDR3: TGCGCCAGCAGCTCCGAGGAGGTTCAAGCGACCCAGTACTTC.

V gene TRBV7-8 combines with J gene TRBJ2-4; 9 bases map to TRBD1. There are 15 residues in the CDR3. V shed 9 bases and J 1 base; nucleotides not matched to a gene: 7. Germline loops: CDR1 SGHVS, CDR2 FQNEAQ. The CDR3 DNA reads TGTGCCAGTACACAGGGGGCGAGGGCCAAAAACATTCAGTACTTC. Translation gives CASTQGARAKNIQYF.

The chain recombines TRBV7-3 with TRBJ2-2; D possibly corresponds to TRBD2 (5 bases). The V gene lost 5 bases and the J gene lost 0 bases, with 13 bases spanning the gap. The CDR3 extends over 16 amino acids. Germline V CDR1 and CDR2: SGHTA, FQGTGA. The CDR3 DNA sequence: TGTGCCAGCAGCCCAGAGGGTCGACCGAACACCGGGGAGCTGTTTTTT. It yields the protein CASSPEGRPNTGELFF.

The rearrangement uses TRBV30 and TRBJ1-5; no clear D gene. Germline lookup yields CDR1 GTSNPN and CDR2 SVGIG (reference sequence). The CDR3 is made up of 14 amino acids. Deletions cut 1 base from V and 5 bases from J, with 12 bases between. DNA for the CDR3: TGTGCCTGGAGTGAGGTAGGGCTGGATCAGCCCCAGCATTTT. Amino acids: CAWSEVGLDQPQHF.

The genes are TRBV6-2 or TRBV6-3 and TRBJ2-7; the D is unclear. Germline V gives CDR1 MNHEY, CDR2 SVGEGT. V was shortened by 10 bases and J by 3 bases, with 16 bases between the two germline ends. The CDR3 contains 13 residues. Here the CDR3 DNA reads TGTGCCACCAAAGGAACGGACGTCTACGAGCAGTACTTC. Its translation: CATKGTDVYEQYF.